Below are 19 T cell receptor beta chains sequenced from a single sample in a study of spatial heterogeneity in lung cancer. Noted time point: sample taken at primary tumor resection. From tumor, nontumor lung or frozen PBMC, whole RNA was taken unsorted for sequencing. TCRdb reprocessed the 5' RACE reads via MiXCR and lists one record per CDR3 protein. This sample has almost 75,000 distinct CDR3 sequences; less than 15% occur once, and the top ten carry 6.5% to 8.5%. The sample consisted of PBMCs, taken at surgery. The source of these receptors is a male donor with early-stage non-small cell lung cancer.

This clonotype was seen many times. The V gene is TRBV7-9, the J gene TRBJ2-2; D is possibly TRBD2 (5 bases). CDR1 SEHNR and CDR2 FQNEAQ come from the germline V gene (reference sequence). This CDR3 is built from 14 residues. V gave up 2 bases and J gave up 6 bases, with 10 bases separating them. DNA for the CDR3: TGTGCCAGCAGCTTAAGCGGTTTCGCCGGGGAGCTGTTTTTT. Protein: CASSLSGFAGELFF.

The genes are TRBV4-2 and TRBJ2-3; D is ambiguous. The CDR3 sequence is 14 residues long. The germline CDR1 and CDR2 sequences are LGHNA and YNFKEQ. V was clipped by 0 bases and J by 6 bases, with 10 bases between them. CDR3 nucleotides: TGTGCCAGCAGCCAAGAAGGGAAGGCGGATACGCAGTATTTT. As protein: CASSQEGKADTQYF.

This clonotype has more than one count but fewer than ten. This rearrangement joins TRBV14 to TRBJ2-7; 10 bases are a match to TRBD1. Germline CDR1 SGHDN, CDR2 FVKESK. V gave up 4 bases and J gave up 3 bases; unmatched junction bases: 9. The CDR3 runs 16 residues. As DNA, the CDR3 is TGTGCCAGCAGCCGTCGACAGGGGGCCATGCGCTACGAGCAGTACTTC. Translation gives CASSRRQGAMRYEQYF.

This clonotype was picked up a small number of times. V is TRBV5-4 and J is TRBJ2-5; no firm D call. Deletions cut 3 bases from V and 2 bases from J, with 11 bases between. This CDR3 spans 14 amino acids. The V gene's germline CDR1 is SGHNT and CDR2 YYREEE (reference sequence). The CDR3 DNA sequence: TGTGCCAGCAGCTCCTTCGACGGACAAGAGACCCAGTACTTC. It encodes CASSSFDGQETQYF.

This clonotype has at least ten counts. This chain connects TRBV6-5 to TRBJ2-2; D might be TRBD2 (5 bases). Germline CDR1 reads MNHEY; CDR2 reads SVGAGI. V was shortened by 0 bases and J by 4 bases, with 12 bases between the two germline ends. The CDR3 is 16 amino acids. CDR3 DNA sequence: TGTGCCAGCAGTTACTCTGTGGGAGCCACCACCGGGGAGCTGTTTTTT. It encodes CASSYSVGATTGELFF.

The genes are TRBV5-1 and TRBJ2-7; the match to TRBD1 covers 7 bases. This CDR3 is 13 amino acids long. The germline V gene has CDR1 SGHRS and CDR2 YFSETQ. V gave up 7 bases and J gave up 3 bases; unmatched junction bases: 7. CDR3 bases: TGCGCCAGCCACCGGGACAGTCTCTACGAGCAGTACTTC. It encodes CASHRDSLYEQYF.

This clonotype was recorded at least ten times. The chain is built from TRBV12-3 or TRBV12-4 and TRBJ1-2; D might be TRBD1 (5 bases). CDR3 length equals 12 residues. V lost 2 bases to trimming and J lost 7 bases, with 8 bases between them. In nucleotides, the CDR3 is TGTGCCAGCAGTTTATCCGGGACTGGCTACACCTTC. This sequence encodes CASSLSGTGYTF.

V is TRBV5-1 and J is TRBJ2-7; D possibly corresponds to TRBD2 (6 bases). The CDR3 covers 15 residues. Germline assignment: CDR1 SGHRS and CDR2 YFSETQ. Trimming stripped 0 bases from V and 2 bases from J, with 12 bases between. The CDR3 here is CASSLDVAAPYEQYF. CDR3 in DNA: TGCGCCAGCAGCTTGGACGTAGCGGCCCCCTACGAGCAGTACTTC.

The CDR3 DNA reads as TGTGCCAGCTCACCACGGTCTTCGCCGGGGAGAACTGAAGCTTTCTTT. Translated: CASSPRSSPGRTEAFF. The V gene is TRBV18, the J gene TRBJ1-1; D unclear. The CDR3 contains 16 residues. Germline V lookup: CDR1 KGHSH, CDR2 LQKENI. Trimming removed 1 base at V and 5 bases at J, with 17 bases between.

This clonotype was counted only a few times. DNA for the CDR3: TGCAGCGGATACAGTGGGTCAGATACGCAGTATTTT. As protein: CSGYSGSDTQYF. The rearrangement joins TRBV29-1 to TRBJ2-3; D remains unclear. V gave up 7 bases and J gave up 4 bases, with 12 bases separating them. CDR3 length equals 12 residues. Germline V gene lookup returns CDR1 SQVTM and CDR2 ANQGSEA.

This clonotype showed up just a few times. V and J are TRBV7-2 and TRBJ1-2; no clear D. CDR1 and CDR2 from the germline V gene are SGHTA and FQGNSA. With 5 bases removed from V and 4 bases from J, the gap between germline ends came to 14 bases. The CDR3 sequence is 14 residues long. DNA for the CDR3: TGTGCCAGCAGCCCGCAAGGGATGGTCTATGGCTACACCTTC. Its protein is CASSPQGMVYGYTF.

This clonotype was seen many times. The chain combines TRBV18 with TRBJ1-2, with TRBD1 matching over 10 bases. This CDR3 has 16 amino acids. From germline, CDR1 is KGHSH and CDR2 LQKENI. V lost 3 bases, J lost 6 bases, and 10 bases stayed unmatched. The CDR3 reads CASSPTRLDRGHGYTF. The CDR3 nucleotides are TGTGCCAGCTCACCTACTCGTCTTGACAGGGGGCATGGCTACACCTTC.

This clonotype was picked up many times. The J gene is TRBJ2-7, the V gene TRBV24-1; either TRBD1 or TRBD2 may supply D (6 bases each). The CDR3 runs to 15 residues. The V gene lost 5 bases and the J gene lost 3 bases, with 16 bases spanning the gap. Germline V gene lookup returns CDR1 KGHDR and CDR2 SFDVKD. CDR3 in DNA: TGTGCCACCAGTGCCGGGGGCCCAACGGGCTACGAGCAGTACTTC. Its translation is CATSAGGPTGYEQYF.

There are a few counts of this clonotype. The chain links TRBV27 to TRBJ2-7; 7 nucleotides line up with TRBD1. V was pared by 6 bases and J by 0 bases, with 5 bases of the junction left unmatched. The germline gives CDR1 MNHEY, CDR2 SMNVEV (reference sequence). The CDR3 sequence is 14 residues long. The CDR3 coding sequence is TGTGCCAGCAGCCTGACAGGGTCCTCCTACGAGCAGTACTTC. Its translation is CASSLTGSSYEQYF.

This rearrangement joins TRBV11-2 to TRBJ2-3, with D unclear. V was shortened by 5 bases and J by 1 base, with 16 bases between the two germline ends. The CDR3 contains 16 residues. Germline CDR1 and CDR2: SGHAT and FQNNGV. The CDR3 sequence: CASSLGSRYRTDTQYF. CDR3 sequence (DNA): TGTGCCAGCAGCCTTGGATCGAGATATCGCACAGATACGCAGTATTTT.

The chain carries TRBV6-1 and TRBJ1-5; tentatively, D is TRBD1 (5 bases). The V end was cut by 7 bases, the J end by 1 base, with 8 bases between. The CDR3 contains 13 residues. CDR1 and CDR2 (germline): MNHNS, SASEGT. CDR3 sequence: CASIRGSNQPQHF. The CDR3 DNA sequence: TGTGCCAGCATTCGGGGCAGCAATCAGCCCCAGCATTTT.

Ten or more counts support this clonotype. The CDR3 DNA reads as TGTGCCAGCAGCCAGGGACAGGGGCGGTACGAGCAGTACTTC. This codes for CASSQGQGRYEQYF. The chain carries TRBV5-4 and TRBJ2-7; TRBD1 matches at 10 bases. CDR1 is SGHNT and CDR2 is YYREEE in the germline V gene (reference sequence). Germline trimming cut 4 bases from V and 4 bases from J; bases unmatched to any gene: 5. The CDR3 spans 14 residues. Variable domain in full (rest from reference TRBV5-4 and TRBJ2-7): ETGVTQSPTHLIKTRGQQVTLRCSSQSGHNTVSWYQQALGQGPQFIFQYYREEENGRGNFPPRFSGLQFPNYSSELNVNALELDDSALYLCASSQGQGRYEQYFGPGTRLTVT.

Many counts were recorded for this clonotype. The chain uses TRBV5-1 and TRBJ1-5, with D uncertain. Germline CDR1 and CDR2: SGHRS and YFSETQ. CDR3 size: 13 residues. V shed 0 bases and J shed 5 bases, with 6 bases lying between them. The CDR3 protein is CASSLVPDQPQHF. The DNA of the CDR3 is TGCGCCAGCAGCTTGGTTCCGGATCAGCCCCAGCATTTT.

V and J are TRBV11-3 and TRBJ2-7; D call uncertain. The germline V gene encodes CDR1 SGHNT and CDR2 YENEEA. V gave up 3 bases and J gave up 2 bases, with 11 bases separating them. This CDR3 region has 14 residues. The CDR3: CASSLRNNPYEQYF. The CDR3 coding sequence is TGTGCCAGCAGCTTGAGGAACAACCCCTACGAGCAGTACTTC.